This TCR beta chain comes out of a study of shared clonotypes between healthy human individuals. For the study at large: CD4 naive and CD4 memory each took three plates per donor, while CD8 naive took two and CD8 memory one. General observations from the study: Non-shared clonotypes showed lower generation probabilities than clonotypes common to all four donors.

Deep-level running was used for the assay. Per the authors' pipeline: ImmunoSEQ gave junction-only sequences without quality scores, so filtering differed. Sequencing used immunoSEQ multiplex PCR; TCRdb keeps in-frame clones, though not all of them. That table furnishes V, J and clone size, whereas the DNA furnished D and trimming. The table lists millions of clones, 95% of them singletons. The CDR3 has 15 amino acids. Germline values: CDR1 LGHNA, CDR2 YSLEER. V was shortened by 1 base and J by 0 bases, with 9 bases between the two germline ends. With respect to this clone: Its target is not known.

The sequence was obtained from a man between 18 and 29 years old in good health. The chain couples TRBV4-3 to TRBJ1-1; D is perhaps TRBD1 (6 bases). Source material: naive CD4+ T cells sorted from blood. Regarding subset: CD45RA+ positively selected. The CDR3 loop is CASSQGRGLNTEAFF. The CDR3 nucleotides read TGCGCCAGCAGCCAAGGCAGGGGCCTGAACACTGAAGCTTTCTTT.